This TCR beta chain was profiled in a study of CD8 T cells in ankylosing spondylitis. With regard to this clonotype: Antigen: not known.

TCR beta libraries were made by quantitative 5'-RACE with molecular barcodes. Each CDR3 protein gets one entry after TCRdb re-called the 5' RACE reads with MiXCR. Among approximately 500,000 distinct CDR3 sequences listed, over 9.5% were seen once. Overall study results and limits: There were earlier reports of some motif variants in reactive arthritis synovial fluid and blood. Enrichment of disease-linked clones was reportedly significant in matched ankylosing spondylitis synovial fluid. Disease-linked clones bore a CD8+ phenotype and were relatively rare in peripheral blood. A motif in TCR beta, a set of under 10 highly homologous variants, appeared characteristic of ankylosing spondylitis blood.

The CDR3 spans 13 residues. Germline V gene data show CDR1 as LNHDA and CDR2 as SQIVND (reference sequence). The ends were cut back, 3 bases at V and 1 base at J, with 6 bases in the middle. The clonotype comes from a male donor with ankylosing spondylitis. Sequenced: blood, either unsorted or a sorted T cell fraction (not recorded which). The rearrangement joins TRBV19 to TRBJ1-1; D remains unclear. The CDR3 nucleotides are TGTGCCAGTAGTATCTACCGGAACACTGAAGCTTTCTTT. Protein: CASSIYRNTEAFF. The variable domain in full, completed from reference TRBV19 and TRBJ1-1, reads DGGITQSPKYLFRKEGQNVTLSCEQNLNHDAMYWYRQDPGQGLRLIYYSQIVNDFQKGDIAEGYSVSREKKESFPLTVTSAQKNPTAFYLCASSIYRNTEAFFGQGTRLTVV.